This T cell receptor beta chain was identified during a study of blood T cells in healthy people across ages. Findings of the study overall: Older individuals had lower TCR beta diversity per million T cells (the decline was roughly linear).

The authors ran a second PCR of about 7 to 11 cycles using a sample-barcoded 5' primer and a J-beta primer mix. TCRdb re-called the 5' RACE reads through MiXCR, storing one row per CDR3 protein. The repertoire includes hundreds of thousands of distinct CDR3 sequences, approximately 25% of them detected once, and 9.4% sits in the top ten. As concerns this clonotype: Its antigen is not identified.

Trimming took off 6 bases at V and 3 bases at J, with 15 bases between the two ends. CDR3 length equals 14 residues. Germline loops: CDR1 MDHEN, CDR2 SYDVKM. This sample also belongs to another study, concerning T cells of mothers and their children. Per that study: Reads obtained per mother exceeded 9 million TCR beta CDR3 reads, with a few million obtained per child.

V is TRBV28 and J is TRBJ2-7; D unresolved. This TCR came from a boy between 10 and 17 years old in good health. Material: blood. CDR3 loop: CASRFNGLYYEQYF. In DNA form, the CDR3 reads TGTGCCAGCAGATTCAATGGGCTGTACTACGAGCAGTACTTC.